Listed here is a single T cell receptor beta chain. Its antigen is as yet unknown. This specimen comes from a study of vaccination effects on CD4 cells after COVID-19. Clones were sequenced by immunoSEQ multiplex PCR, and TCRdb holds only the in-frame ones, with some missing. The repertoire holds about 27,000 clones, with 73% as singletons. The V and J ends lost 4 bases and 4 bases, in that order; junction bases with no gene match: 6. CDR3 length: 16 amino acids. The germline V gene has CDR1 PRHDT and CDR2 FYEKMQ (reference sequence). Within the ViraFEST assay, antigen-specific CD4+ T cells underwent expansion with viral peptide pools prior to sequencing. With about ten days of culture completed, CD4+ T cells were isolated. Vaccinated participants had no history of SARS-CoV-2 infection and tested negative for nucleocapsid antibodies.

The source material was CD4+ T cells from PBMCs cultured with HCoV-NL63 spike peptides, sampled before COVID-19 vaccination. This sequence joins TRBV13 and TRBJ2-2; 10 bases align to TRBD1. This sequence was found in a human donor who received a COVID-19 vaccine. The CDR3 loop reads CASSYRDRGVTGELFF. The CDR3 bases are TGTGCCAGCAGCTATCGGGACAGGGGAGTCACCGGGGAGCTGTTTTTT. Variable domain in full (rest from reference TRBV13 and TRBJ2-2): AAGVIQSPRHLIKEKRETATLKCYPIPRHDTVYWYQQGPGQDPQFLISFYEKMQSDKGSIPDRFSAQQFSDYHSELNMSSLELGDSALYFCASSYRDRGVTGELFFGEGSRLTVL.